This TCR delta chain was recovered during a study of gamma-delta chains in newborns, infants, children. Unmatched junction bases numbered 11, after V lost 3 bases and J lost 8 bases. CDR1 is GEAIGNYY and CDR2 is EKD in the germline V gene. CDR3 size: 17 residues. TCRdb redid clone calling on the reads using CATT. This table has several thousand delta-chain clones, approximately 3.3% appearing once. The sample taken for sequencing was blood. The sequence came from a child who was a newborn, infant or young child, either healthy, febrile or measles-vaccinated (not recorded which). The chain carries TRDV2 and TRDJ2; 13 nucleotides line up with TRDD3. CDR3 DNA sequence: TGTGCCTGTGACCCACTGGGGGATACGGGGAAGAGGGCACAACTCTTCTTT. This gives the protein CACDPLGDTGKRAQLFF.